These 14 T cell receptor beta chains came from one sample sequenced in a study of cytomegalovirus exposure and HLA in healthy donors. Both 60 Vbeta primers and 13 Jbeta primers went into the PCR. Only in-frame clones appear in the TCRdb table, and some are missing; sequencing was by immunoSEQ multiplex PCR. The profile shows around 29,000 clones, 50% to 75% of them singletons. The sequenced sample consisted of PBMCs. The receptors originated from a male donor in good health and CMV-seropositive.

J is TRBJ1-3 and V is TRBV25-1; D not resolved. The CDR3 is 14 residues long. Germline assignment: CDR1 MGHDK and CDR2 SYGVNS. V was pared by 6 bases and J by 2 bases, with 11 bases between. The CDR3 protein is CASSPTGAGNTIYF. CDR3 bases: TGTGCCAGCAGCCCCACCGGGGCTGGAAACACCATATATTTT.

The chain recombines TRBV5-6 with TRBJ1-1; D is unclear. Between the trimmed V and J ends, which lost 6 bases and 4 bases, there was a span of 13 bases. The length of the CDR3 is 13 residues. The germline V gene encodes CDR1 SGHDT and CDR2 YYEEEE. In DNA form, the CDR3 reads TGTGCCAGCACCGAGAGGTATCGCACTGAAGCTTTCTTT. This encodes CASTERYRTEAFF.

This chain links TRBV11-2 with TRBJ1-2, with no clear D. Germline V gene data show CDR1 as SGHAT and CDR2 as FQNNGV. The CDR3 covers 13 residues. V lost 4 bases to trimming and J lost 2 bases, with 8 bases between them. CDR3 nucleotide sequence: TGTGCCAGCAGCTCTTTCAGGAACTATGGCTACACCTTC. This gives the protein CASSSFRNYGYTF.

This clone turned up a few times. This chain connects TRBV10-3 to TRBJ2-7, with 14 bases aligning to TRBD2. The CDR3 length is 16 residues. Germline assignment: CDR1 ENHRY and CDR2 SYGVKD. Germline trimming cut 2 bases from V and 8 bases from J; bases unmatched to any gene: 8. The CDR3 DNA sequence: TGTGCCATCAGTGAGCCGAGGGGACTAGCGGGAGCCAAGCAGTACTTC. Translated, it gives CAISEPRGLAGAKQYF.

This chain joins TRBV18 and TRBJ2-1; D perhaps matches TRBD2 (6 bases). Germline CDR1 reads KGHSH; CDR2 reads LQKENI. The CDR3 extends over 15 amino acids. V was trimmed by 3 bases and J by 8 bases, leaving 17 bases between them. CDR3 residues: CASSPKAPPGDEQFF. For the CDR3, the DNA is TGTGCCAGCTCACCTAAAGCCCCGCCGGGGGATGAGCAGTTCTTC.

The J gene is TRBJ2-7, the V gene TRBV2; D remains unclear. V was pared by 6 bases and J by 0 bases, with 6 bases between. The length of the CDR3 is 12 residues. Germline V gives CDR1 SNHLY, CDR2 FYNNEI. The DNA for the CDR3 is TGTGCCAGCAGCCTCCTCTCCTACGAGCAGTACTTC. Translating gives CASSLLSYEQYF.

This clone has more than one count but fewer than ten. This sequence joins TRBV7-9 and TRBJ1-1; D call uncertain. The length of the CDR3 is 14 residues. CDR1 is SEHNR and CDR2 is FQNEAQ in the germline V gene (reference sequence). The germline V and J ends were trimmed by 4 bases and 4 bases, with 13 bases remaining between them. The CDR3 DNA reads TGTGCCAGCAGCTCCCTGGTGGGAGGCACTGAAGCTTTCTTT. Protein product: CASSSLVGGTEAFF.

The chain uses TRBV28 and TRBJ2-7; 9 bases are shared with TRBD1. CDR1 is MDHEN and CDR2 is SYDVKM in the germline V gene. Trimming cost V 5 bases and J 4 bases; bases outside gene matches: 3. The CDR3 loop spans 13 amino acids. The CDR3 reads CASSPGQGYEQYF. The CDR3 DNA sequence: TGTGCCAGCAGTCCCGGACAGGGGTACGAGCAGTACTTC.

This chain links TRBV2 with TRBJ2-1, with 8 bases aligning to TRBD1. The V gene's germline CDR1 is SNHLY and CDR2 FYNNEI. This CDR3 spans 14 amino acids. J was trimmed by 12 bases and V by 4 bases; bases with no gene match: 11. CDR3 sequence (DNA): TGTGCCAGCAGTGGGAGCAGGGGGCCCACCGGGCAGTTCTTC. It translates to CASSGSRGPTGQFF.

The V gene is TRBV15, the J gene TRBJ1-5, with 7 bases identical to TRBD1. V lost 4 bases to trimming and J lost 6 bases; unmatched junction nucleotides: 9. The CDR3 length is 15 residues. The germline CDR1 and CDR2 sequences are LNHNV and YYDKDF (reference sequence). CDR3 amino acids: CATSTKTGVRQPQHF. CDR3 DNA: TGTGCCACCAGCACTAAAACAGGGGTACGTCAGCCCCAGCATTTT.

V gene TRBV5-1 combines with J gene TRBJ1-2; 8 nucleotides match TRBD1. J was trimmed by 2 bases and V by 3 bases; bases with no gene match: 3. Germline lookup yields CDR1 SGHRS and CDR2 YFSETQ. This CDR3 has 14 amino acids. The CDR3 nucleotides are TGCGCCAGCAGCTGGGACAGGCTAAACTATGGCTACACCTTC. This gives the protein CASSWDRLNYGYTF.

The rearrangement joins TRBV5-1 to TRBJ2-1, with unresolved D. Trimming shortened V by 2 bases and J by 8 bases, and 14 bases separated the two germline ends. The germline CDR1 and CDR2 sequences are SGHRS and YFSETQ. The CDR3 contains 14 residues. The CDR3 spells CASSLSSSRDEQFF. As DNA, the CDR3 is TGCGCCAGCAGCTTAAGCTCCTCCCGAGATGAGCAGTTCTTC.

This clone was picked up one time. The genes are TRBV5-5 and TRBJ2-7; D perhaps matches TRBD2 (8 bases). The CDR3 runs to 18 residues. CDR1 is SGHKS, CDR2 YYEKEE, per germline (reference sequence). V was clipped by 4 bases and J by 3 bases, with 26 bases between them. In DNA, the CDR3 is TGTGCCAGCAGCCCTGGGACAGACTTAGCGGGACTTCGCTACGAGCAGTACTTC. The encoded protein is CASSPGTDLAGLRYEQYF.

The genes are TRBV7-8 and TRBJ2-7, with TRBD2 matching over 11 bases. V lost 4 bases and J lost 4; bases outside the gene matches: 9. The CDR3 sequence is 16 residues long. Germline values: CDR1 SGHVS, CDR2 FQNEAQ. CDR3 nucleotides: TGTGCCAGCAGCTCCCGTCCCGGGACTAGCGGTTACGAGCAGTACTTC. This gives the protein CASSSRPGTSGYEQYF.